This T cell receptor beta chain was sequenced for a study of cytomegalovirus exposure and HLA in healthy donors. Study-wide results and limits: In a later analysis, several top co-occurrence clusters appeared linked to parvovirus B19, influenza, CMV and Epstein-Barr virus. Being indistinguishable, some V segments were excluded, TRBV6-2 and TRBV6-3 among them. In a later analysis, V- and J-gene trimming of beta chains associated with a DCLRE1C missense variant, replicated independently.

CDR3 length equals 12 residues. V lost 0 bases and J 6 bases, leaving 6 bases between the germline ends. In germline, CDR1 is SGDLS, CDR2 YYNGEE. The study ran its PCR with 60 Vbeta and 13 Jbeta primers. Generated by immunoSEQ multiplex PCR, the TCRdb table keeps only in-frame clones and is missing some. Counted here are a few hundred thousand clones, roughly 90% occurring once; the ten biggest clones make up roughly 2.3%. A word on this clone: Antigen unknown. Other DNA sequences in this sample translate to the same CDR3.

Sequencing was done on a sample of PBMCs. The chain is built from TRBV9 and TRBJ1-2; D gene unclear. This sequence was found in a woman between 18 and 29 years old in good health and CMV-seronegative. CDR3 loop: CASSVGGNGYTF. CDR3 DNA: TGTGCCAGCAGCGTAGGAGGGAATGGCTACACCTTC. Full variable domain (missing parts from reference TRBV9 and TRBJ1-2): DSGVTQTPKHLITATGQRVTLRCSPRSGDLSVYWYQQSLDQGLQFLIQYYNGEERAKGNILERFSAQQFPDLHSELNLSSLELGDSALYFCASSVGGNGYTFGSGTRLTVV.